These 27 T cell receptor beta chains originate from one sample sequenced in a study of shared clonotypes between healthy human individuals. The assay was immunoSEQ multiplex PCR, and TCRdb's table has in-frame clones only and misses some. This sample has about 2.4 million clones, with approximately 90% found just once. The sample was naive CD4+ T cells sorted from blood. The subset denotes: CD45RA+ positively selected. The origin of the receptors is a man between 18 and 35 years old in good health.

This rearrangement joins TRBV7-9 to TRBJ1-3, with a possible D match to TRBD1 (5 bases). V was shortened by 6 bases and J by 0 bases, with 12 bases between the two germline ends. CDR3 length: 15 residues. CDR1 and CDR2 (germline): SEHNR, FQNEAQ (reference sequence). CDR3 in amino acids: CASRLPGGSGNTIYF. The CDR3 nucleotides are TGTGCCAGCAGGCTGCCCGGGGGCTCTGGAAACACCATATATTTT.

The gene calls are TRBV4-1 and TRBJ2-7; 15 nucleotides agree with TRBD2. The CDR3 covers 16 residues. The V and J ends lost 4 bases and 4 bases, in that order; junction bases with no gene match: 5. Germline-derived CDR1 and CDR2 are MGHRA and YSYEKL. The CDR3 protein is CASSRGLAGGRYEQYF. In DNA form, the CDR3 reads TGCGCCAGCAGCCGTGGACTAGCGGGAGGGCGATACGAGCAGTACTTC.

The CDR3 nucleotides read TGTGCCAGCAGTACGAGGGCTAACTATGGCTACACCTTC. Translated, it gives CASSTRANYGYTF. This chain connects TRBV27 to TRBJ1-2; D gene unclear. V was pared by 5 bases and J by 0 bases, with 7 bases between. This CDR3 spans 13 amino acids. In germline, CDR1 is MNHEY, CDR2 SMNVEV (reference sequence).

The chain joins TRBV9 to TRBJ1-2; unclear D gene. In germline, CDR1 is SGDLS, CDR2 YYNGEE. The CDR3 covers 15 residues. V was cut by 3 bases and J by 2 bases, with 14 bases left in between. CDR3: CASSARWAENYGYTF. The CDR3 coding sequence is TGTGCCAGCAGCGCCCGTTGGGCAGAGAACTATGGCTACACCTTC. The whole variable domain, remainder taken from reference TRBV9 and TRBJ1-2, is DSGVTQTPKHLITATGQRVTLRCSPRSGDLSVYWYQQSLDQGLQFLIQYYNGEERAKGNILERFSAQQFPDLHSELNLSSLELGDSALYFCASSARWAENYGYTFGSGTRLTVV.

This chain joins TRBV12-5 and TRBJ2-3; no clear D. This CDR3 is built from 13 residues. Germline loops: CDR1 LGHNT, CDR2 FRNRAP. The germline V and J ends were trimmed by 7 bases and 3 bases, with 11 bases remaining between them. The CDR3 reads CASAPIRTDTQYF. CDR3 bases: TGTGCTAGTGCCCCTATCAGGACAGATACGCAGTATTTT.

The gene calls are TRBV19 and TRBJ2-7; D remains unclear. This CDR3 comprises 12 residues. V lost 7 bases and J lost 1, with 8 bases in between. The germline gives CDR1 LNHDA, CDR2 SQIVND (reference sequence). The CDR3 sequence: CASIGSSYEQYF. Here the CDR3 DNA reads TGTGCCAGTATAGGCAGTTCCTACGAGCAGTACTTC.

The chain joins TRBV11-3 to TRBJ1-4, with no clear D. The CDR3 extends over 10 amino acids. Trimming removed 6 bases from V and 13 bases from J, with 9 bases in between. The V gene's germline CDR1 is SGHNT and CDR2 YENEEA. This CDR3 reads CASRCVVLFF. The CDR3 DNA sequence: TGTGCCAGCAGATGCGTCGTACTGTTTTTT.

The CDR3 spells CASSDSSAGAEAFF. The CDR3 DNA reads as TGTGCCAGCAGTGATTCGTCGGCGGGCGCTGAAGCTTTCTTT. The chain employs TRBV6-1 and TRBJ1-1; no firm D call. Trimming cost V 3 bases and J 6 bases, with 14 bases left between them. CDR3 length: 14 amino acids. CDR1 and CDR2 from the germline V gene are MNHNS and SASEGT.

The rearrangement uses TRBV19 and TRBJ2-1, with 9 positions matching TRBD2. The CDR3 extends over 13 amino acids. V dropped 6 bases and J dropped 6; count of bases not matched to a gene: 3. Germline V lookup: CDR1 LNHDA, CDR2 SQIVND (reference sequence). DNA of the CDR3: TGTGCCAGTAGGGGACTAGCAGGCAATGAGCAGTTCTTC. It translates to CASRGLAGNEQFF.

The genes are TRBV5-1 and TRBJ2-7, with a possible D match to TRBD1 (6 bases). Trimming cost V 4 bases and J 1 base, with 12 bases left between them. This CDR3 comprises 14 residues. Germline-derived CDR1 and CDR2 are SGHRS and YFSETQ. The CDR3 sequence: CASSKLDSSYEQYF. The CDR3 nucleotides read TGCGCCAGCAGCAAACTGGACAGTTCCTACGAGCAGTACTTC.

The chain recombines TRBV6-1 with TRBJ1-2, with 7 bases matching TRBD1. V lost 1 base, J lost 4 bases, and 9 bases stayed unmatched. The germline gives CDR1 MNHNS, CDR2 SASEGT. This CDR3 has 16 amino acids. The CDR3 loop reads CASSEERGQLGYGYTF. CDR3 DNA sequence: TGTGCCAGCAGTGAAGAACGGGGACAGCTCGGCTATGGCTACACCTTC.

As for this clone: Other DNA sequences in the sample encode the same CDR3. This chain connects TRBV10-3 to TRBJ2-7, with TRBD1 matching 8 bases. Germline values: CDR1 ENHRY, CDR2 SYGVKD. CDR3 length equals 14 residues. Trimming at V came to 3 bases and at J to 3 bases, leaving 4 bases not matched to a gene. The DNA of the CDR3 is TGTGCCATCAGTGAAACAGGGGGTAGCTACGAGCAGTACTTC. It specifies CAISETGGSYEQYF.

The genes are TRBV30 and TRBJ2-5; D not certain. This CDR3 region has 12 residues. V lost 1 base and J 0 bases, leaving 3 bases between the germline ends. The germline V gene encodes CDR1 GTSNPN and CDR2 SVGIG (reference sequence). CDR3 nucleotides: TGTGCCTGGAGTGAGTACCAAGAGACCCAGTACTTC. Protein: CAWSEYQETQYF.

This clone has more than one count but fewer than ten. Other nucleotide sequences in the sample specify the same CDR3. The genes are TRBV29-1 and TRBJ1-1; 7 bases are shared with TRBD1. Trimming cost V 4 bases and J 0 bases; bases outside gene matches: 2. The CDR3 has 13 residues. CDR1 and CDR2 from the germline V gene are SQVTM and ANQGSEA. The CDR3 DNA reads TGCAGCGTTGTAGGGACAGTGAACACTGAAGCTTTCTTT. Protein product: CSVVGTVNTEAFF.

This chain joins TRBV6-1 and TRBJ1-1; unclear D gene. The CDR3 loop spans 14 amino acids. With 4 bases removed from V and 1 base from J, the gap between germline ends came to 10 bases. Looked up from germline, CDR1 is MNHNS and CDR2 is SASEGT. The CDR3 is CASSAPGGNTEAFF. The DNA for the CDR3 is TGTGCCAGCAGTGCTCCAGGAGGGAACACTGAAGCTTTCTTT.

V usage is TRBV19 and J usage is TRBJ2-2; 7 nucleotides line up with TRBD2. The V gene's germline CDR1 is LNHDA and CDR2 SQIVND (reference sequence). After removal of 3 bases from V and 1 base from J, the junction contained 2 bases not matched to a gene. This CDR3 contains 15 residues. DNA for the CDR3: TGTGCCAGTAGTATGGGGGGGATGAACACCGGGGAGCTGTTTTTT. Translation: CASSMGGMNTGELFF.

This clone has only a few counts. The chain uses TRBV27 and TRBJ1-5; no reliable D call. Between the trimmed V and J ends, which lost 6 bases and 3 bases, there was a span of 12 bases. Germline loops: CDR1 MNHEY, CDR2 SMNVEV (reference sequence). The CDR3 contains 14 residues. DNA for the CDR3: TGTGCCAGCAGGGAACCTGGGATCAATCAGCCCCAGCATTTT. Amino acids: CASREPGINQPQHF.

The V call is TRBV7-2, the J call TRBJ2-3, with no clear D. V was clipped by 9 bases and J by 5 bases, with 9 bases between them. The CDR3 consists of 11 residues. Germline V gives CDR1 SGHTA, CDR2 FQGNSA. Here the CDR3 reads CASSVGDTQYF. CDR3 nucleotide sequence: TGTGCCAGTAGTGTAGGAGATACGCAGTATTTT.

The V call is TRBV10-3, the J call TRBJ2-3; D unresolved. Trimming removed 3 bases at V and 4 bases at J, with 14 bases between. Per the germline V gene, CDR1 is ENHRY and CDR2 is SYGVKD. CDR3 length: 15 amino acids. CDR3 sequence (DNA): TGTGCCATCAGTGACCCGACCAAGAGCGCAGATACGCAGTATTTT. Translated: CAISDPTKSADTQYF.

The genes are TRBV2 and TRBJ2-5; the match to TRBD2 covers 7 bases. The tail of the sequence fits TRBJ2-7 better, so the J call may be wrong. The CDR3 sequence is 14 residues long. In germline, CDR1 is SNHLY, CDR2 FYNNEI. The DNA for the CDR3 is TGTGCCAGCATCTCCGGACTAGTGTCCTACGAGCAGTACTTC. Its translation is CASISGLVSYEQYF.

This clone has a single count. The CDR3 DNA follows: TGTGCCAGCTCACCGGGACTAGCGGGATTTGAGAATGAGCAGTTCTTC. This sequence encodes CASSPGLAGFENEQFF. The J gene is TRBJ2-1, the V gene TRBV18, with 13 bases lining up with TRBD2. The CDR3 runs 16 residues. Trimming removed 3 bases from V and 7 bases from J; junction bases left unmatched: 6. Per germline, CDR1 KGHSH and CDR2 LQKENI.

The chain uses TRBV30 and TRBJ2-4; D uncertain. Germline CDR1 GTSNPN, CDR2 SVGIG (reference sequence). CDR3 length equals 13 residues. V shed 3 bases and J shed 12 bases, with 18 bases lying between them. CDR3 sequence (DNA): TGTGCCTGGAGCCTCGGTACCGCAACCCCTCAGTACTTC. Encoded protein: CAWSLGTATPQYF.

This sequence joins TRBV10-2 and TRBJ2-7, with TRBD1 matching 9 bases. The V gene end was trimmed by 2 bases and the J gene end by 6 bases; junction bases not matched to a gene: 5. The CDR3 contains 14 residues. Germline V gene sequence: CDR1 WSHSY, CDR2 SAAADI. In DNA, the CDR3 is TGCGCCAGCAGTGAGGAACAGGGGGCATTCGAGCAGTACTTC. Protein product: CASSEEQGAFEQYF.

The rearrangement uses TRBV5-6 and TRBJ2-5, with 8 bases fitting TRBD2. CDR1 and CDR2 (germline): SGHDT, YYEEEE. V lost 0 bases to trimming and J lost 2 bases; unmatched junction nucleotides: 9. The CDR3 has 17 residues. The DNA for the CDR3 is TGTGCCAGCAGCTTGGTCTGGCTAGCGGGTAGGCAAGAGACCCAGTACTTC. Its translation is CASSLVWLAGRQETQYF.

The CDR3 is CASSSTGTGGTEAFF. The CDR3 DNA reads as TGTGCCAGCAGCTCAACCGGGACAGGGGGCACTGAAGCTTTCTTT. The chain links TRBV7-2 to TRBJ1-1, with 11 nucleotides matching TRBD1. V lost 4 bases and J lost 4; bases outside the gene matches: 5. Germline V gene lookup returns CDR1 SGHTA and CDR2 FQGNSA. The CDR3 has 15 residues.

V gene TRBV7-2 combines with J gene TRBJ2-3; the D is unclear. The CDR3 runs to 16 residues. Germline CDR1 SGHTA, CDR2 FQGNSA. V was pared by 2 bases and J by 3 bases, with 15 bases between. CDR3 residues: CASSLNTGLGTDTQYF. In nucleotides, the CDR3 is TGTGCCAGCAGCTTAAATACGGGCCTGGGGACAGATACGCAGTATTTT.

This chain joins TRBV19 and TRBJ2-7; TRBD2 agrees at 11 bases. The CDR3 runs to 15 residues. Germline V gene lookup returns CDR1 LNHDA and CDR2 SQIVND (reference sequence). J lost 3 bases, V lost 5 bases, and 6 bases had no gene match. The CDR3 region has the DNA TGTGCCAGTAGTGAGGATGGGACTAGCGGCTACGAGCAGTACTTC. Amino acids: CASSEDGTSGYEQYF.